The rows below give T cell receptor beta chains drawn from one sample of a study of cytomegalovirus exposure and HLA in healthy donors. Here immunoSEQ multiplex PCR was the method, and the copy in TCRdb shows in-frame clones only, minus some. The table includes roughly 100,000 clones, about 78% detected once. The source material was PBMCs. Receptors were obtained from a man aged 30 to 39 in good health and CMV-seronegative. Both conserved end residues are part of each CDR3. The order of the fields is V gene, J gene, clone size, D gene, CDR3 DNA, CDR3 protein. A D gene is named only where the DNA matches it firmly. A clone size is listed for some rows: how often the clone was seen (once, few, many), or a class if it is expanded.

v_gene: TRBV5-4; j_gene: TRBJ1-2; abundance: .; d_gene: TRBD1; CDR3nt: TGTGCCAGCAGCTTAATTCATCGGGACAGCTATGGCTACACCTTC; CDR3aa: CASSLIHRDSYGYTF
v_gene: TRBV6-1; j_gene: TRBJ1-6; abundance: .; d_gene: .; CDR3nt: TGTGCCAGCAGTGAAGGTCTACCAGGGGTCATCTATAATTCACCCCTCCACTTT; CDR3aa: CASSEGLPGVIYNSPLHF
v_gene: TRBV28; j_gene: TRBJ2-4; abundance: .; d_gene: .; CDR3nt: TGTGCCAGCAGTTCGAACTTTGTAGCCAAAAACATTCAGTACTTC; CDR3aa: CASSSNFVAKNIQYF
v_gene: TRBV9; j_gene: TRBJ2-5; abundance: .; d_gene: TRBD1; CDR3nt: TGTGCCAGCAGCCCTACAGGGGAACAAGAGACCCAGTACTTC; CDR3aa: CASSPTGEQETQYF
v_gene: TRBV10-3; j_gene: TRBJ2-7; abundance: once; d_gene: TRBD1; CDR3nt: TGTGCCACGCAGGGGACAGATGGAAACTACGAGCAGTACTTC; CDR3aa: CATQGTDGNYEQYF
v_gene: TRBV12-5; j_gene: TRBJ1-3; abundance: .; d_gene: TRBD1; CDR3nt: TGTGCTAGTGCCCCGGCCGGGACAGGCCCCATGAGCTCTGGAAACACCATATATTTT; CDR3aa: CASAPAGTGPMSSGNTIYF
v_gene: TRBV12-5; j_gene: TRBJ1-3; abundance: .; d_gene: .; CDR3nt: TGTGCTAGTGGCCTTGGAAACACCATATATTTT; CDR3aa: CASGLGNTIYF
v_gene: TRBV5-4; j_gene: TRBJ2-7; abundance: .; d_gene: .; CDR3nt: TGTGCCAGCAGCTTTGGACAGATGAGCGAGCAGTACTTC; CDR3aa: CASSFGQMSEQYF
v_gene: TRBV29-1; j_gene: TRBJ1-5; abundance: .; d_gene: TRBD1; CDR3nt: TGCAGCGTCCTCCCCACAGGGGGCCGGGGTCAGCCCCAGCATTTT; CDR3aa: CSVLPTGGRGQPQHF
v_gene: TRBV5-4; j_gene: TRBJ2-2; abundance: .; d_gene: .; CDR3nt: TGTGCCAGCAGCTTTTCCTCCGCGGGAACGGCCGGGGAGCTGTTTTTT; CDR3aa: CASSFSSAGTAGELFF
v_gene: TRBV5-8; j_gene: TRBJ1-1; abundance: .; d_gene: .; CDR3nt: TGTGCCAGCAGCTTGGTAGGCTACAGGGTGAACACTGAAGCTTTCTTT; CDR3aa: CASSLVGYRVNTEAFF
v_gene: TRBV27; j_gene: TRBJ2-1; abundance: .; d_gene: TRBD2; CDR3nt: TGTGCCAGCAGTCCTCGTCTAGCGGGGGACAATGAGCAGTTCTTC; CDR3aa: CASSPRLAGDNEQFF
v_gene: TRBV25-1; j_gene: TRBJ1-1; abundance: .; d_gene: TRBD1; CDR3nt: TGTGCCAGCAGTGGGACCGGACAGGGTTGGCCTGAAGCTTTCTTT; CDR3aa: CASSGTGQGWPEAFF
v_gene: TRBV6-6; j_gene: TRBJ1-4; abundance: .; d_gene: .; CDR3nt: TGTGCCAGCAGAGGAGGAGAAGCGATTGAAAAACTGTTTTTT; CDR3aa: CASRGGEAIEKLFF
v_gene: TRBV7-9; j_gene: TRBJ2-5; abundance: .; d_gene: .; CDR3nt: TGTGCCAGCAGCGCCCCGAGACTAGAGCAGTACTTC; CDR3aa: CASSAPRLEQYF
v_gene: TRBV7-7; j_gene: TRBJ2-1; abundance: .; d_gene: .; CDR3nt: TGTGCCAGCAGCTCGTACAGGGACGCTGAGCAGTTCTTC; CDR3aa: CASSSYRDAEQFF
v_gene: TRBV4-1; j_gene: TRBJ2-6; abundance: .; d_gene: TRBD1; CDR3nt: TGCGCCAGCAGCCCGGGACAGGGATTCGGGGCCAACGTCCTGACTTTC; CDR3aa: CASSPGQGFGANVLTF
v_gene: TRBV5-4; j_gene: TRBJ1-1; abundance: .; d_gene: TRBD1; CDR3nt: TGTGCCAGCAGTCAACAGGGGGCCGAAGCTTTCTTT; CDR3aa: CASSQQGAEAFF
v_gene: TRBV7-9; j_gene: TRBJ2-7; abundance: .; d_gene: .; CDR3nt: TGTGCCAGCAGCCCCAGAAGGGGAGGAGTGAACGAGCAGTACTTC; CDR3aa: CASSPRRGGVNEQYF
v_gene: TRBV7-2; j_gene: TRBJ1-5; abundance: .; d_gene: .; CDR3nt: TGTGCCAGCAGCCCTCTCCTGTATAGCAATCAGCCCCAGCATTTT; CDR3aa: CASSPLLYSNQPQHF
v_gene: TRBV4-3; j_gene: TRBJ1-2; abundance: .; d_gene: .; CDR3nt: TGCGCCAGCAGCCAAGATCGAGCAGGGGATAGTGGCTACACCTTC; CDR3aa: CASSQDRAGDSGYTF
v_gene: TRBV27; j_gene: TRBJ1-5; abundance: .; d_gene: TRBD1; CDR3nt: TGTGCCAGCAGTTCAATCCCGGGACAGAGCAATCAGCCCCAGCATTTT; CDR3aa: CASSSIPGQSNQPQHF
v_gene: TRBV4-1; j_gene: TRBJ1-2; abundance: .; d_gene: .; CDR3nt: TGCGCCAGCAGCCCGGACAGTGTACTTATTGGCTACACCTTC; CDR3aa: CASSPDSVLIGYTF
v_gene: TRBV4-1; j_gene: TRBJ1-4; abundance: .; d_gene: TRBD1; CDR3nt: TGCGCCAGCAGTCAGGGGGGCAGGGGTACTAATGAAAAACTGTTTTTT; CDR3aa: CASSQGGRGTNEKLFF
v_gene: TRBV30; j_gene: TRBJ1-1; abundance: .; d_gene: TRBD1; CDR3nt: TGTGCCTGGAGTGTACAAAGGGGAGACAGGGAGAACACTGAAGCTTTCTTT; CDR3aa: CAWSVQRGDRENTEAFF
v_gene: TRBV7-2; j_gene: TRBJ2-5; abundance: .; d_gene: TRBD2; CDR3nt: TGTGCCAGCAGCTTAGGGTCTAGCGGGTACCAAGAGACCCAGTACTTC; CDR3aa: CASSLGSSGYQETQYF
v_gene: TRBV7-9; j_gene: TRBJ1-2; abundance: once; d_gene: TRBD1; CDR3nt: TGTGCCAGCAGCATGGGGACAGGCTATGGCTACACCTTC; CDR3aa: CASSMGTGYGYTF